Listed below are T cell receptor beta chains from one sample, sequenced in a study of shared clonotypes between healthy human individuals. Measured with immunoSEQ multiplex PCR; TCRdb has only the in-frame clones, and not every one. The repertoire holds 2 million to 2.5 million clones, with about 92% as singletons. Sequencing was done on a sample of naive CD4+ T cells from PBMCs. The receptor source for this set is a man between 18 and 29 years old in good health. Some clones in this sample may be carry-over from other donors' samples. Each CDR3 is given without its conserved first and last residue.

TRBV7-9,TRBJ2-1,ASSPGPRGANEQF
TRBV28,TRBJ2-3,ASSASGRGTDTQY
TRBV4-1,TRBJ1-5,ASSQGGQVWGQPQH
TRBV2,TRBJ1-1,ASSEGPGIVSTEAF
TRBV30,TRBJ1-5,AWSPLGGQPQH
TRBV29-1,TRBJ2-5,SVGQTSQETQY
TRBV19,TRBJ1-2,ASSIAGQGNYNYGYT
TRBV7-9,TRBJ2-5,ASSLVRGETQY
TRBV19,TRBJ1-5,ASSIWDSNQPQH
TRBV5-1,TRBJ2-7,ASSFGGASYEQY
TRBV7-9,TRBJ2-5,ASSFHPGGLETQY
TRBV4-1,TRBJ2-5,ASSQPWDRGKETQY
TRBV5-1,TRBJ2-2,ASSLSVGTGSTGELF
TRBV30,TRBJ2-3,AWTSSPGLAGMKQY
TRBV25-1,TRBJ2-5,ASSEFKKAQETQY
TRBV7-2,TRBJ2-1,ASSSQEGLLVEQF
TRBV5-1,TRBJ1-1,ASSLAGTANTEAF
TRBV6-1,TRBJ1-2,ASYPGAWGYT
TRBV7-9,TRBJ1-5,ASSAEPTGPHQPQH
TRBV7-8,TRBJ1-5,ASSFGTGHQPQH
TRBV7-2,TRBJ2-7,ASSSPWRQLSYEQY
TRBV7-9,TRBJ1-4,ASSSPGRGHEKLF
TRBV6-1,TRBJ1-3,ASSDKYGGSNTIY
TRBV6-4,TRBJ2-6,ASSPGLAGYSGANVLT
TRBV7-3,TRBJ2-5,ASSLGVSETQY
TRBV5-1,TRBJ2-2,ASSLSDTNTGELF
TRBV29-1,TRBJ1-1,SVAWPGGNTEAF
TRBV5-1,TRBJ1-2,ASSRGERGYGYT
TRBV5-1,TRBJ2-1,ASSLALAGAPHEQF
TRBV25-1,TRBJ1-2,ASSDVLGVNRDGYT
TRBV28,TRBJ2-7,ASSSPGQFSYEQY
TRBV19,TRBJ2-3,ASSPGLQGPDTQY
TRBV30,TRBJ2-3,AWKVMGRPTDTQY
TRBV7-2,TRBJ2-5,ASSSGTSEY
TRBV7-2,TRBJ1-5,ASSQPPGTYQPQH
TRBV7-2,TRBJ2-5,AEGATWETQY
TRBV7-3,TRBJ2-3,ASSLTGTSRGDTQY
TRBV2,TRBJ1-1,ASSVRQGMNTEAF
TRBV4-3,TRBJ1-2,ASSQVGRGYGYT
TRBV5-5,TRBJ2-5,ASSYGLAVQETQY
TRBV7-6,TRBJ2-1,ASSLETPIAYNEQF
TRBV7-9,TRBJ1-1,ASSLPSRPVAF
TRBV7-9,TRBJ2-3,ASSSRHTSTDTQY
TRBV4-2,TRBJ2-7,ASSQETSGTPQY
TRBV7-2,TRBJ2-3,ASSFGLANSDTQY
TRBV7-3,TRBJ1-5,ASSLNLQGPVRGPQH
TRBV5-5,TRBJ2-5,ASSLMGQVQETQY
TRBV28,TRBJ2-7,ASKTLAGFSYEQY
TRBV7-2,TRBJ2-6,ASSLALIAGGANVLT
TRBV10-3,TRBJ1-1,AISEFMMNTEAF
TRBV7-2,TRBJ2-7,ASSLGRAYEQY
TRBV6-5,TRBJ1-5,ASRQRGTLHQPQH
TRBV5-5,TRBJ1-2,ASSLWGSNGGYT
TRBV6-1,TRBJ1-5,ASSEAGGGQPQH
TRBV6-8,TRBJ2-3,ASSLWDLRLQY